This TCR beta chain is from a study of shared clonotypes between healthy human individuals. Study background: The donor pool was made up of two women and a few men aged 18 to 49.

From CD4+ cells came CD45RA+ naive and CD45RA-negative memory subsets. Germline CDR1 reads GTSNPN; CDR2 reads SVGIG (reference sequence). V was shortened by 1 base and J by 3 bases, with 7 bases between the two germline ends. This CDR3 contains 13 residues. As concerns this clone: The antigen remains undetermined.

Libraries were prepared by immunoSEQ multiplex PCR; TCRdb keeps only in-frame clonotypes and omits some of them. The sample lists about 1 million clones, about 77% occurring once. Study-level findings and limits: It was only blood that was sampled, and tissue repertoires likely differ.

This TCR came from a man between 18 and 29 years old in good health. This chain uses TRBV30 with TRBJ1-5; the D is unclear. The source material was memory CD4+ T cells sorted from blood. Regarding subset: CD45RA-negative fraction. In nucleotides, the CDR3 is TGTGCCTGGAGTGGGACGGTCAATCAGCCCCAGCATTTT. As protein: CAWSGTVNQPQHF. Complete variable domain (other parts from reference TRBV30 and TRBJ1-5): SQTIHQWPATLVQPVGSPLSLECTVEGTSNPNLYWYRQAAGRGLQLLFYSVGIGQISSEVPQNLSASRPQDRQFILSSKKLLLSDSGFYLCAWSGTVNQPQHFGDGTRLSIL.